This T cell receptor (beta chain) was sequenced for a study of Graves' ophthalmopathy and Graves' hyperthyroidism (dated by TCRdb to between 2017 and 2018). Context from the whole study: Hyperthyroidism was considered stable if no progression to ophthalmopathy occurred within 18 months of follow-up. To tell Graves' ophthalmopathy apart from Graves' hyperthyroidism, and to predict which patients would progress to ophthalmopathy, the study relied on TCR beta repertoire signatures. In total, under 150 blood samples were TCR-sequenced: approximately 42 ophthalmopathy, approximately 75 hyperthyroidism and about 17 hyperthyroidism-to-ophthalmopathy patients. A discovery set of 100 patients (43 ophthalmopathy, 55 to 65 stable hyperthyroidism) was enrolled to explore V-J signatures distinguishing ophthalmopathy from hyperthyroidism. For independent validation, a separate cohort was made up of 18 to 20 hyperthyroidism patients plus 17 patients who later progressed from hyperthyroidism to ophthalmopathy. In several hyperthyroidism patients, the T-cell repertoire of thyroid tissue was compared with the T-cell repertoire of blood. After sampling, hyperthyroidism patients received methimazole starting at 30 mg daily, and ophthalmopathy patients received high-dose intravenous methylprednisolone.

Patients with hyperthyroidism were aged 18 to 65 years, had been newly diagnosed, and had a disease duration of less than 2 months. Patients were excluded if they had other autoimmune diseases, uncontrolled infections, pregnancy or lactation. Clinical symptoms, serum thyroxine, TRAb, thyroid ultrasound and orbital computed tomography were used for diagnosis. Trizol reagent was used to extract the total RNA, and its quality was then checked on an Agilent 2100 Bioanalyzer. For repertoire sequencing, the TCR beta CDR3 regions were amplified from RNA transcripts. HTBI primers and the Qiagen OneStep RT-PCR kit were used in a first-round RT-PCR, which was followed by a second-round multiplex PCR, size selection and purification. Libraries were sequenced paired-end with 100 bp reads on an Illumina HiSeq2000. The paper's data handling went like this. Reads were processed with SOAPnuke, discarding reads with adapters, uncalled bases, mean Phred below 15, or no exact constant-primer or identifier match. COPE v1.2.5 was used to merge the high-quality paired reads. Each unique nucleotide sequence was defined as a clonotype, and clonotypes were aligned to IMGT TRB V, D and J references with MiTCR v1.1. The analysis was limited to V-J combinations with a frequency above 0.0001, which together covered 99.2% of repertoires. A TCR clonal expansion and chaos score per V-J combination was defined as the ratio of F50 clonal expansion to chaos observed in the TCRdist matrix. Features were reduced by Welch's t-statistics and random forest to approximately 13 V-J combinations, which fed a naive Bayes classifier. The Morisita-Horn index was used to measure how similar the thyroid and blood repertoires were. Using fastp trimming at Q25 and MiXCR clonotype assembly, TCRdb reanalyzed the public sequencing data and kept in-frame beta chains. Rows are combined by CDR3 protein, so each entry shows the most common genes and DNA. The V and J calls come from TCRdb's annotation, not from the publication. This sample gives about 590,000 distinct CDR3 sequences in total; under 45% of them show up just once. The ten top clones hold about 4.6% of the sample.

Results and caveats for the whole study, not just this receptor: No statistical method was used to set the sample size in advance, and the investigators knew which group each participant was assigned to. In cross-validation, the 13-signature model distinguished ophthalmopathy from stable hyperthyroidism with roughly 90% sensitivity and 81.08% specificity, and in the test set the corresponding values were roughly 80% and 76%. In validation, the model predicted ophthalmopathy progression with roughly 68% sensitivity and roughly 78% specificity; around twelve predicted patients were CT-confirmed with GO in a median of around 6 months. Most expanded thyroid clonotypes with a frequency above 0.001 also appeared in blood, which suggests that blood repertoires may reflect the immune response in the thyroid.

The CDR3 has 14 amino acids, counting the end cysteine and phenylalanine. The kept DNA is CDR3 alone, 42 bases in frame from the first base. The germline V gene provides CDR1 SNHLY and CDR2 FYNNEI. V and J are truncated by 4 bases and 4 bases respectively, leaving an intervening sequence of 10 bases. The table lists this clonotype with a count of one. Its antigen has not been determined. No qualities accompany the bases; no much larger clone lies one base away. One read alone is a weak basis. Sequencing was performed on peripheral blood or thyroid tissue (not recorded which). The chain was built from TRBV2 and TRBJ2-2; there is no confident call for the D gene. The clonotype originates from an adult man with Graves' hyperthyroidism. The CDR3 is CASSGGDGTGELFF. The nucleotide sequence reads as follows: TGTGCCAGCAGTGGGGGTGACGGCACCGGGGAGCTGTTTTTT.